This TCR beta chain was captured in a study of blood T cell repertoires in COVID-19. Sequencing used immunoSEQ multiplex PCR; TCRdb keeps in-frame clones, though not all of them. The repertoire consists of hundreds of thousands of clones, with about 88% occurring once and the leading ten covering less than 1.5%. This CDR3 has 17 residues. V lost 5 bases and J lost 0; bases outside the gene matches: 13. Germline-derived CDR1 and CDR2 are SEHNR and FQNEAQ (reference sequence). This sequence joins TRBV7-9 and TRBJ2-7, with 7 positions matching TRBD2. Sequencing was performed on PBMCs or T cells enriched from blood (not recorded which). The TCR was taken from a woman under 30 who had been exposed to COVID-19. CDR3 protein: CASSRDVQTSNSYEQYF. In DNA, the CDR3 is TGTGCCAGCAGCCGAGACGTTCAGACTAGCAACTCCTACGAGCAGTACTTC.